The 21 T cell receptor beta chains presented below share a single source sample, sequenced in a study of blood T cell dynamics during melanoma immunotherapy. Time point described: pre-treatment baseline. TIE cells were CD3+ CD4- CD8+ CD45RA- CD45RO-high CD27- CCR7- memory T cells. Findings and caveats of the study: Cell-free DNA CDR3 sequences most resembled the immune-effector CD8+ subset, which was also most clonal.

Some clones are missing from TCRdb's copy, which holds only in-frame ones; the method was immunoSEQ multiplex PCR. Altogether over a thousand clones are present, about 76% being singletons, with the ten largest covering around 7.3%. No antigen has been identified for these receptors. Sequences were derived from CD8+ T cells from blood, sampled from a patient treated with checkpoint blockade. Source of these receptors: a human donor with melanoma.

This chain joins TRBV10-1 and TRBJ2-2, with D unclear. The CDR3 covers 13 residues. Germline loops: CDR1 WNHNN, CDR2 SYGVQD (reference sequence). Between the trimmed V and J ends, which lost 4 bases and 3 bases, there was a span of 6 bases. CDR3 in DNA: TGCGCCAGCAGTGCCTACTACACCGGGGAGCTGTTTTTT. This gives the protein CASSAYYTGELFF.

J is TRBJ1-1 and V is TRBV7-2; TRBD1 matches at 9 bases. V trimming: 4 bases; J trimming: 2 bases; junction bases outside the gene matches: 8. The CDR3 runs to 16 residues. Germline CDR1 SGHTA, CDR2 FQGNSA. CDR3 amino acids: CASSSQGAGFNTEAFF. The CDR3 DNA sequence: TGTGCCAGCAGCTCACAGGGGGCCGGATTTAACACTGAAGCTTTCTTT.

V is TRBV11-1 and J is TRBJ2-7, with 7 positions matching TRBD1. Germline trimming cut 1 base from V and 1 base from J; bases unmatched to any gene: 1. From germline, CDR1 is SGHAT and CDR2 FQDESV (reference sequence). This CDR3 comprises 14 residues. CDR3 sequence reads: CASSLGDRSYEQYF. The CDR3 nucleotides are TGTGCCAGCAGCTTAGGGGACAGATCCTACGAGCAGTACTTC. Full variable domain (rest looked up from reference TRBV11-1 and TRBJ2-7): EAEVAQSPRYKITEKSQAVAFWCDPISGHATLYWYRQILGQGPELLVQFQDESVVDDSQLPKDRFSAERLKGVDSTLKIQPAELGDSAMYLCASSLGDRSYEQYFGPGTRLTVT.

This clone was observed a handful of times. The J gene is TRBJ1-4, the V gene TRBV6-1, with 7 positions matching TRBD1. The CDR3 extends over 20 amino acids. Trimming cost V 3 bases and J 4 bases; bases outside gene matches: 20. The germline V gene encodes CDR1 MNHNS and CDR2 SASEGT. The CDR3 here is CASSDQSASLDRAVNEKLFF. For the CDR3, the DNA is TGTGCCAGCAGTGATCAGAGCGCCTCTCTTGACAGGGCTGTTAATGAAAAACTGTTTTTT.

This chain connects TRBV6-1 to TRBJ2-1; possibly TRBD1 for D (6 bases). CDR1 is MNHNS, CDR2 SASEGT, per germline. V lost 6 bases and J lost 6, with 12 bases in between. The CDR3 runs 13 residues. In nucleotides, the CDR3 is TGTGCCAGCAGGACCGGGACAATCAATGAGCAGTTCTTC. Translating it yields CASRTGTINEQFF.

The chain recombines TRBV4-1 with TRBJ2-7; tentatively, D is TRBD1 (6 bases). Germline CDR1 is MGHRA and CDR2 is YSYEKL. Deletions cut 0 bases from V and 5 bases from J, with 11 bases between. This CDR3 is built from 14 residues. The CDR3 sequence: CASSQERGSDEQYF. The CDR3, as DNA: TGCGCCAGCAGCCAAGAAAGGGGGTCGGACGAGCAGTACTTC.

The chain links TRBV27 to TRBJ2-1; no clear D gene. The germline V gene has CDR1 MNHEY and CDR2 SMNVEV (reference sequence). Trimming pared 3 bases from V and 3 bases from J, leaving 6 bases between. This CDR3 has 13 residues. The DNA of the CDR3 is TGTGCCAGCAGTTTTGGTCTCTACAATGAGCAGTTCTTC. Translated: CASSFGLYNEQFF.

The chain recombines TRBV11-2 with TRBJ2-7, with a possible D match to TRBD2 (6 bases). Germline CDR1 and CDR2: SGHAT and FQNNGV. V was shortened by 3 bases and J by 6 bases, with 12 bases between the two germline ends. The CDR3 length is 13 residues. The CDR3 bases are TGTGCCAGCAGCTTGGAGGGGATCGGCGAGCAGTACTTC. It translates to CASSLEGIGEQYF.

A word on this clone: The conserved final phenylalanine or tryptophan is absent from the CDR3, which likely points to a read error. The CDR3 region is CATSRASGIYGYTL. In nucleotides, the CDR3 is TGTGCCACCAGCAGAGCGTCGGGGATATACGGCTACACCCTC. The V and J genes are TRBV15 and TRBJ1-2; D gene unclear. Germline values: CDR1 LNHNV, CDR2 YYDKDF (reference sequence). Between the trimmed V and J ends, which lost 1 base and 8 bases, there was a span of 14 bases. The CDR3 contains 14 residues.

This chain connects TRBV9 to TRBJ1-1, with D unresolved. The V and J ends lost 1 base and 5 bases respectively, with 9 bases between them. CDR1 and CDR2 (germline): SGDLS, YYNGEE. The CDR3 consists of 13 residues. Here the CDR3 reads CASSVLGETEAFF. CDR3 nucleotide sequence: TGTGCCAGCAGCGTACTGGGTGAAACTGAAGCTTTCTTT. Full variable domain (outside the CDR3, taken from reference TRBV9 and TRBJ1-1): DSGVTQTPKHLITATGQRVTLRCSPRSGDLSVYWYQQSLDQGLQFLIQYYNGEERAKGNILERFSAQQFPDLHSELNLSSLELGDSALYFCASSVLGETEAFFGQGTRLTVV.

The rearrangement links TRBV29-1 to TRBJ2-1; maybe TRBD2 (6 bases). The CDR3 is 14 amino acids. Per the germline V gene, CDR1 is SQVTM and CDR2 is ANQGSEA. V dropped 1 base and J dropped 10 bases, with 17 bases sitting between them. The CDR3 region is CSVEGGDSFPEQFF. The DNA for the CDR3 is TGCAGCGTTGAAGGAGGGGACTCGTTTCCGGAGCAGTTCTTC.

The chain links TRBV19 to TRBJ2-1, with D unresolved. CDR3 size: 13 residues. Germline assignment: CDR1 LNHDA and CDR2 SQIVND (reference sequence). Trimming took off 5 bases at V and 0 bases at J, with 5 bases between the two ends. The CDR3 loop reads CASSQDSYNEQFF. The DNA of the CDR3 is TGTGCCAGTAGTCAGGACTCCTACAATGAGCAGTTCTTC.

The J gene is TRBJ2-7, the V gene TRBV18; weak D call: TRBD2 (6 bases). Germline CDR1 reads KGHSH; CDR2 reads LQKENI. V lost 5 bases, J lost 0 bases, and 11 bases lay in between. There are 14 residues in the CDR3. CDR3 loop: CASSSGVGSYEQYF. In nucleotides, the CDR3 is TGTGCCAGCTCATCGGGGGTCGGCTCCTACGAGCAGTACTTC.

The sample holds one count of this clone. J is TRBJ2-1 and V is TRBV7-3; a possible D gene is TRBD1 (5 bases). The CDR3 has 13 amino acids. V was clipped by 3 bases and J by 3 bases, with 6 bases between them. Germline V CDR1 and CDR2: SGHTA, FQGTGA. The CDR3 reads CASSLGLYNEQFF. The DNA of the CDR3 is TGTGCCAGCAGCTTGGGGCTCTACAATGAGCAGTTCTTC.

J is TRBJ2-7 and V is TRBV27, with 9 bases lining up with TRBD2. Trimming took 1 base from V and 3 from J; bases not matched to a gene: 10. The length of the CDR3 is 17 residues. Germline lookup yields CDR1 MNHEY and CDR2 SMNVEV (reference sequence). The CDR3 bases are TGTGCCAGCAGTTTATACTCGGGCGGGAGGGCTAACTACGAGCAGTACTTC. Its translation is CASSLYSGGRANYEQYF.

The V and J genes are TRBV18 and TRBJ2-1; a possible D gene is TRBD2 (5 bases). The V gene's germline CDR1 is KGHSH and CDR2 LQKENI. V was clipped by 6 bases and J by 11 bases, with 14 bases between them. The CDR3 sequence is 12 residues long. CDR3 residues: CASSTNTGKQFF. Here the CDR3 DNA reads TGTGCCAGCTCTACTAACACGGGAAAGCAGTTCTTC.

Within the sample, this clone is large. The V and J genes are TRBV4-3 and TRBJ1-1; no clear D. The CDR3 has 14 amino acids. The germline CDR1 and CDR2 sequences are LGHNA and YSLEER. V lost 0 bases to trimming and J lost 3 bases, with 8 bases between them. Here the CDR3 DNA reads TGCGCCAGCAGCCAAGAAAATGTCTACACTGAAGCTTTCTTT. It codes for CASSQENVYTEAFF.

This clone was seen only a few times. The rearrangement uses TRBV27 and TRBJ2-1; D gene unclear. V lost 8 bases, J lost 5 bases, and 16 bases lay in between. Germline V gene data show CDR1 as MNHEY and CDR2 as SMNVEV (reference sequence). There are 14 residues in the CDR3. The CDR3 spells CASSPAVAHNEQFF. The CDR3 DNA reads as TGTGCCAGCTCGCCCGCGGTCGCCCACAATGAGCAGTTCTTC.

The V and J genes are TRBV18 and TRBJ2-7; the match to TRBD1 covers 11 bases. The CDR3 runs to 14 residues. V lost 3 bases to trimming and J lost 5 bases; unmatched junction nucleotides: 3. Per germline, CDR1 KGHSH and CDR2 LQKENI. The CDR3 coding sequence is TGTGCCAGCTCACCGGGACAGGGGGTCCACGAGCAGTACTTC. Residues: CASSPGQGVHEQYF.

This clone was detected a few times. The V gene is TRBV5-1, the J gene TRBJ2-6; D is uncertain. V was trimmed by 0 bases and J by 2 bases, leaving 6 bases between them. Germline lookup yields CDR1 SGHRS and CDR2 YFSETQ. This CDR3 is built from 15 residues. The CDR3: CASSLEWAGANVLTF. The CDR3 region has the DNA TGCGCCAGCAGCTTGGAGTGGGCTGGGGCCAACGTCCTGACTTTC.

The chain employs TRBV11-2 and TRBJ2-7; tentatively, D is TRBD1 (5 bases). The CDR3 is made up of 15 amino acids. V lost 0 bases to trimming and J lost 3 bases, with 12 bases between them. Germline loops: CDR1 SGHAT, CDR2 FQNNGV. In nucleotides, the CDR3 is TGTGCCAGCAGCTTAGAAGCCCCAGGGTTCTACGAGCAGTACTTC. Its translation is CASSLEAPGFYEQYF. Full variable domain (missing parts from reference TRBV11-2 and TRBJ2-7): EAGVAQSPRYKIIEKRQSVAFWCNPISGHATLYWYQQILGQGPKLLIQFQNNGVVDDSQLPKDRFSAERLKGVDSTLKIQPAKLEDSAVYLCASSLEAPGFYEQYFGPGTRLTVT.